This T cell receptor (beta chain) was captured in a study of CD8+CD57+ T cells in acquired aplastic anemia. Study-level background: The DNA of sorted CD4+ and CD8+ cells averaged approximately 2.9 ug.

Sequenced patients had shown CD8+CD57+ cell expansion by flow cytometry. Blood was sampled before the patients had received any therapy. Notes on the study in general: Roughly 27 shared CD8+ CDR3s appeared highly expressed within patients' immunodominant clones. With respect to CD8+ Simpson's diversity, patients and controls did not differ significantly.

After removal of 4 bases from V and 4 bases from J, the junction contained 8 bases not matched to a gene. Germline V gives CDR1 SNHLY, CDR2 FYNNEI. There are 15 residues in the CDR3. This clonotype has more than one count but fewer than ten. Antigen unknown. For CDR3 and TCR beta VDJ profiling, genomic DNA was the template used. Using its own MiXCR run on the reads, TCRdb lists one record per CDR3 protein. The table has approximately 180,000 distinct CDR3 sequences, more than 45% seen once. This chain uses TRBV2 with TRBJ2-5; 8 nucleotides match TRBD2. The sequence was obtained from a human donor with aplastic anemia. Input material: sorted CD4+, CD8+, or CD8+CD57+ T cells (not recorded which) from PBMCs. Here the CDR3 reads CASSGNGLAGETQYF. The CDR3 DNA reads as TGTGCCAGCAGTGGTAATGGACTAGCAGGAGAGACCCAGTACTTC.